Listed below are T cell receptor beta chains from one sample, sequenced in a study of post-analysis software for immune sequencing data. TCRdb processed the PCR reads anew with MiXCR; each CDR3 protein has one entry. The sample lists more than 450,000 distinct CDR3 sequences, roughly 34% seen once, with approximately 5.4% in the top ten. Source material: blood. The receptor source for this set is a girl aged 2-17 years with multiple sclerosis. Both conserved end residues are part of each CDR3. Each record gives: D gene, J gene, clone size, V gene, CDR3 DNA, CDR3 protein. The D gene is left open where the match is weak. Rows give clone size only sometimes, using once, few, many, or a class for an expanded clone.

.,TRBJ2-3,many,TRBV14,TGTGCCAGCAGCCAAGAAGCGAGTACGCAGTATTTT,CASSQEASTQYF
.,TRBJ1-4,few,TRBV12-3/TRBV12-4,TGTGCCAGCAGTTTGACTGGTAAACTGTTTTTT,CASSLTGKLFF
.,TRBJ1-2,once,TRBV18,TGTGCCAGCTCACCAACACCGGGGACCTATGGCTACACCTTC,CASSPTPGTYGYTF
.,TRBJ2-1,.,TRBV7-9,TGTGCCAGCAGCTCACCGTGGCAAGACAATGAGCAGTTCTTC,CASSSPWQDNEQFF
TRBD1,TRBJ1-5,.,TRBV12-3/TRBV12-4,TGTGCCAGCAGCCCGACAAGACAGGGGAATCAGCCCCAGCATTTT,CASSPTRQGNQPQHF
TRBD1,TRBJ2-1,.,TRBV25-1,TGTGCCAGCAGTGACTCCGGACAGGGGATTAGTGAGCAGTTCTTC,CASSDSGQGISEQFF
TRBD2,TRBJ2-1,.,TRBV25-1,TGTGCCAGCAGTGATTGGCGGGGGGGGTACAATGAGCAGTTCTTC,CASSDWRGGYNEQFF
.,TRBJ2-1,few,TRBV10-3,TGTGCCATCACGGGGGCCGGGGAAAGGGAGCAGTTCTTC,CAITGAGEREQFF
.,TRBJ2-4,.,TRBV15,TGTGCCACCAGCCCCGGGCCACGAGTTGGGTTAAACATTCAGTACTTC,CATSPGPRVGLNIQYF
TRBD1,TRBJ2-7,few,TRBV4-1,TGCGCCAGCAGCCAGGTGGCAGGGGGCTACGAGCAGTACTTC,CASSQVAGGYEQYF
TRBD1,TRBJ2-6,few,TRBV7-9,TGTGCCAGCAGCCCAATACTAGCCGGGACAGGGGCTGGGGCCAACGTCCTGACTTTC,CASSPILAGTGAGANVLTF
.,TRBJ2-5,.,TRBV9,TGTGCCAGCAGCGTAGAGGGTGGAGGGAAAGAGACCCAGTACTTC,CASSVEGGGKETQYF
.,TRBJ1-5,.,TRBV12-3/TRBV12-4,TGTGCCAGCGGATTTAGTCAGCCCCAGCATTTT,CASGFSQPQHF
TRBD1,TRBJ2-3,.,TRBV10-3,TGTGCCATCGGACAGGGACCCACAGATACGCAGTATTTT,CAIGQGPTDTQYF
TRBD1,TRBJ2-3,few,TRBV10-3,TGTGCCATCAGTCCGGGACAGGGTGGGGATACGCAGTATTTT,CAISPGQGGDTQYF
.,TRBJ1-4,.,TRBV20-1,TGCAGTGCTAGAGCTATGGAGGGGGTAGGAGAAAAACTGTTTTTT,CSARAMEGVGEKLFF
.,TRBJ1-6,few,TRBV20-1,TGCAGTGCTAGACTCTGGCCGGGGCCAGGGAATTCACCCCTCCACTTT,CSARLWPGPGNSPLHF
.,TRBJ2-5,.,TRBV6-5,TGTGCCAGCAGTTACTCGGCGGTCCAAGAGACCCAGTACTTC,CASSYSAVQETQYF
TRBD2,TRBJ2-4,.,TRBV20-1,TGCAGTGCTTCCCGAGGGAGCGGGGGACTAGCCAAAAACATTCAGTACTTC,CSASRGSGGLAKNIQYF
TRBD2,TRBJ2-1,few,TRBV20-1,TGCAGTGCTAGAGAGTCTAGCGGGGGGCCTAATGAGCAGTTCTTC,CSARESSGGPNEQFF
.,TRBJ2-5,few,TRBV24-1,TGTGCCTCCTCAGACAGGACCAAAGAGACCCAGTACTTC,CASSDRTKETQYF
TRBD1,TRBJ1-1,once,TRBV5-6,TGTGCCAGCAGCTCACAGGGGTGGAGGAACACTGAAGCTTTCTTT,CASSSQGWRNTEAFF
TRBD1,TRBJ2-3,few,TRBV5-1,TGCGCCAGCAGCTTGAATACAGGGGGTTCCACAGATACGCAGTATTTT,CASSLNTGGSTDTQYF
TRBD2,TRBJ2-3,many,TRBV5-1,TGCGCCAGCAGCTTGGGGGTAGCGGGGGGTCTCACAGATACGCAGTATTTT,CASSLGVAGGLTDTQYF
TRBD2,TRBJ2-3,.,TRBV5-1,TGCGCCAGCAGCGCGGGACGGGGGGGAGATACGCAGTATTTT,CASSAGRGGDTQYF
.,TRBJ1-6,.,TRBV20-1,TGCAGTGCTGAGGACAGAAATTCACCCCTCCACTTT,CSAEDRNSPLHF